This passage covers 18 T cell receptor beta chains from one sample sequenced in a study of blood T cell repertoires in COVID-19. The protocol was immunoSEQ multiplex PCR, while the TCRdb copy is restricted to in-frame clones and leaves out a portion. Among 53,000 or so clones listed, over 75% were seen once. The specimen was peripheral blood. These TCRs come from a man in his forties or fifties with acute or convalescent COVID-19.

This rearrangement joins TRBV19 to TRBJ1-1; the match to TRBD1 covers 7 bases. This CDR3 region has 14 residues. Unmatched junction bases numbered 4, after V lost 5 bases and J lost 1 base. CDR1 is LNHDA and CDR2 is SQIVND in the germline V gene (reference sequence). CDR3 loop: CASSPQGWNTEAFF. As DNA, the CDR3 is TGTGCCAGTAGTCCACAGGGGTGGAACACTGAAGCTTTCTTT.

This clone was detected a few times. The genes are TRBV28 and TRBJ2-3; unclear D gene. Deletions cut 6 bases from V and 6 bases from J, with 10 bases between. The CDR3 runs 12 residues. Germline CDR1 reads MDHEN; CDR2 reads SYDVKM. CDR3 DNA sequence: TGTGCCAGCAGCCTCATCAGGGATACGCAGTATTTT. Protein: CASSLIRDTQYF.

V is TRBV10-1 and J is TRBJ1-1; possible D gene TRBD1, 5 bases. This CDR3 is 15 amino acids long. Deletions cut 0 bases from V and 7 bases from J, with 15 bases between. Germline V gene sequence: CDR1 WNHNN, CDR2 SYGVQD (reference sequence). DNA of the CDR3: TGCGCCAGCAGTGAGTCAGCAGGGCCCAAGGGTGAAGCTTTCTTT. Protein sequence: CASSESAGPKGEAFF.

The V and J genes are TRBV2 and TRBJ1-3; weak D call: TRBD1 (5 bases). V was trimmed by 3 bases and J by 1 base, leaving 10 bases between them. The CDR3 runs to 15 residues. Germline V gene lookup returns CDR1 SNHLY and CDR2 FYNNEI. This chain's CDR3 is CASSDYRSSGNTIYF. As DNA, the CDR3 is TGTGCCAGCAGTGATTACAGGAGTTCTGGAAACACCATATATTTT. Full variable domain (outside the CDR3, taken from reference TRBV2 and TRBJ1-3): EPEVTQTPSHQVTQMGQEVILRCVPISNHLYFYWYRQILGQKVEFLVSFYNNEISEKSEIFDDQFSVERPDGSNFTLKIRSTKLEDSAMYFCASSDYRSSGNTIYFGEGSWLTVV.

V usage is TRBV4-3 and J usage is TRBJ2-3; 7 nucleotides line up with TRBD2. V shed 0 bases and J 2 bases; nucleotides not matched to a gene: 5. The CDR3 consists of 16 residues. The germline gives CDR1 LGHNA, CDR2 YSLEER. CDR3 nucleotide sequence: TGCGCCAGCAGCCAAGATTTGCTAGCGGTCACAGATACGCAGTATTTT. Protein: CASSQDLLAVTDTQYF.

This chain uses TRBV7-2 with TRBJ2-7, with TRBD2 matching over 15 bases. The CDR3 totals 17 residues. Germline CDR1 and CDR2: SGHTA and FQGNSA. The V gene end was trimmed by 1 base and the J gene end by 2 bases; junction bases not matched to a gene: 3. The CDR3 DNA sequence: TGTGCCAGCAGCTTAGAGGGACTAGCGGGAGGAACCTACGAGCAGTACTTC. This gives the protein CASSLEGLAGGTYEQYF.

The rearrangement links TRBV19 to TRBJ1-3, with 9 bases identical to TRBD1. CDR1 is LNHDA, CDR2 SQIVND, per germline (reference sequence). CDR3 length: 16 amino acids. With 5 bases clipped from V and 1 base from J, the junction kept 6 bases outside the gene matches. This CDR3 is CASSSAGTGSGNTIYF. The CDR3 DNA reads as TGTGCCAGTAGTTCAGCCGGGACAGGGTCTGGAAACACCATATATTTT.

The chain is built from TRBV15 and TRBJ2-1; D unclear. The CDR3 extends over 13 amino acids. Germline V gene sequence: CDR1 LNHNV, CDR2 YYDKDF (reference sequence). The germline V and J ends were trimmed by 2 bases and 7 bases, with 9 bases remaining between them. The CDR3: CATSRTNENEQFF. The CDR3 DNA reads TGTGCCACCAGCAGAACCAACGAGAATGAGCAGTTCTTC.

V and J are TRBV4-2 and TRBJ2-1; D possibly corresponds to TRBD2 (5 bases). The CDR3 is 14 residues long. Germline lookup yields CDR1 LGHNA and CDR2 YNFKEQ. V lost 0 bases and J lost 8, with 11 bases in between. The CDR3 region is CASSQDPSSDEQFF. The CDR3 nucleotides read TGTGCCAGCAGCCAAGATCCCAGTAGCGATGAGCAGTTCTTC.

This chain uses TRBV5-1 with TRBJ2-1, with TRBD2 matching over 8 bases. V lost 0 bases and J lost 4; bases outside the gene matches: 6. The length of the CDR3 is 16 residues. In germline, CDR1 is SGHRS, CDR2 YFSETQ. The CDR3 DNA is TGCGCCAGCAGCTTGGCCGGCGGGAGGATATACAATGAGCAGTTCTTC. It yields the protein CASSLAGGRIYNEQFF.

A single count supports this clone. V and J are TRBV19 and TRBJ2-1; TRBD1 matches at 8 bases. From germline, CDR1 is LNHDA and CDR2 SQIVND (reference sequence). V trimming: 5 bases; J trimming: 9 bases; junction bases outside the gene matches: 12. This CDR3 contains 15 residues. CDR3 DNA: TGTGCCAGTAGTTCTTGGACAGGGAAGGTTGGTGAGCAGTTCTTC. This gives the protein CASSSWTGKVGEQFF.

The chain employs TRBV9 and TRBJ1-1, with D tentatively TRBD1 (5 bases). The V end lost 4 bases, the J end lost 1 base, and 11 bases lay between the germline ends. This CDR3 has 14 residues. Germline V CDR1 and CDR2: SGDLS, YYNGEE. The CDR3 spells CASSIRVGNTEAFF. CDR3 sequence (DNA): TGTGCCAGCAGCATCAGGGTGGGGAACACTGAAGCTTTCTTT. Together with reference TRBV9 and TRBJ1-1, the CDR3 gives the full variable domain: DSGVTQTPKHLITATGQRVTLRCSPRSGDLSVYWYQQSLDQGLQFLIQYYNGEERAKGNILERFSAQQFPDLHSELNLSSLELGDSALYFCASSIRVGNTEAFFGQGTRLTVV.

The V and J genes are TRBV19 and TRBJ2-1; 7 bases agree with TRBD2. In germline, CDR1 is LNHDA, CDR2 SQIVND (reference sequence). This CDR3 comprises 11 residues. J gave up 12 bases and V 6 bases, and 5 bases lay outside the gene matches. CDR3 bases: TGTGCCAGTAGCCGTAGCGGGTCGCAGTTCTTC. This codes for CASSRSGSQFF. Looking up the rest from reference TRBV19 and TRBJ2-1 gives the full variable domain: DGGITQSPKYLFRKEGQNVTLSCEQNLNHDAMYWYRQDPGQGLRLIYYSQIVNDFQKGDIAEGYSVSREKKESFPLTVTSAQKNPTAFYLCASSRSGSQFFGPGTRLTVL.

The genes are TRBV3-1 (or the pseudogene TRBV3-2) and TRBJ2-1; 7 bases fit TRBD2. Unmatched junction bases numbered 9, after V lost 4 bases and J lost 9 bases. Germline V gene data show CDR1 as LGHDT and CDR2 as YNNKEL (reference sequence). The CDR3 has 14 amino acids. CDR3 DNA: TGTGCCAGCAGCCCCGGGGCGCGGGAGAGTGAGCAGTTCTTC. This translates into CASSPGARESEQFF.

CDR3 region: CASSRRTGTDTQYF. The CDR3 nucleotides are TGTGCCAGCAGCCGTAGGACAGGCACAGATACGCAGTATTTT. The V gene is TRBV6-5, the J gene TRBJ2-3, with a weak D call TRBD1 (6 bases). This CDR3 is 14 amino acids long. The germline V and J ends were trimmed by 6 bases and 1 base, with 11 bases remaining between them. The germline V gene encodes CDR1 MNHEY and CDR2 SVGAGI.

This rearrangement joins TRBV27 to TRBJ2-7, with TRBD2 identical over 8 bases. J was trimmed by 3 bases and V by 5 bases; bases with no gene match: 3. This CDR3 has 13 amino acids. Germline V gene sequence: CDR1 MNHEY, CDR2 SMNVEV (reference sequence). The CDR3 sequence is CASSPGTSYEQYF. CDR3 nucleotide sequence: TGTGCCAGCAGTCCCGGGACTAGCTACGAGCAGTACTTC.

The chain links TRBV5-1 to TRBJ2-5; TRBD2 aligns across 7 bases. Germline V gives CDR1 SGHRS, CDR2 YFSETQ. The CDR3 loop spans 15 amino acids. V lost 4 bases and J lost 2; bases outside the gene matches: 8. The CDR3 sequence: CASSKILASQETQYF. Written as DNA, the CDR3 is TGCGCCAGCAGCAAAATACTAGCGTCACAAGAGACCCAGTACTTC.

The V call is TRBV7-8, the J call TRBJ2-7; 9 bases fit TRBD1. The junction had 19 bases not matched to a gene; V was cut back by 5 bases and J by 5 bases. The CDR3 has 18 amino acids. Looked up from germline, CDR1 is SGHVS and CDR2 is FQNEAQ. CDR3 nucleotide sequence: TGTGCCAGCAGCCCCCGGCGCCCGGGGACAGGGAAACCTGACGAGCAGTACTTC. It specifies CASSPRRPGTGKPDEQYF.